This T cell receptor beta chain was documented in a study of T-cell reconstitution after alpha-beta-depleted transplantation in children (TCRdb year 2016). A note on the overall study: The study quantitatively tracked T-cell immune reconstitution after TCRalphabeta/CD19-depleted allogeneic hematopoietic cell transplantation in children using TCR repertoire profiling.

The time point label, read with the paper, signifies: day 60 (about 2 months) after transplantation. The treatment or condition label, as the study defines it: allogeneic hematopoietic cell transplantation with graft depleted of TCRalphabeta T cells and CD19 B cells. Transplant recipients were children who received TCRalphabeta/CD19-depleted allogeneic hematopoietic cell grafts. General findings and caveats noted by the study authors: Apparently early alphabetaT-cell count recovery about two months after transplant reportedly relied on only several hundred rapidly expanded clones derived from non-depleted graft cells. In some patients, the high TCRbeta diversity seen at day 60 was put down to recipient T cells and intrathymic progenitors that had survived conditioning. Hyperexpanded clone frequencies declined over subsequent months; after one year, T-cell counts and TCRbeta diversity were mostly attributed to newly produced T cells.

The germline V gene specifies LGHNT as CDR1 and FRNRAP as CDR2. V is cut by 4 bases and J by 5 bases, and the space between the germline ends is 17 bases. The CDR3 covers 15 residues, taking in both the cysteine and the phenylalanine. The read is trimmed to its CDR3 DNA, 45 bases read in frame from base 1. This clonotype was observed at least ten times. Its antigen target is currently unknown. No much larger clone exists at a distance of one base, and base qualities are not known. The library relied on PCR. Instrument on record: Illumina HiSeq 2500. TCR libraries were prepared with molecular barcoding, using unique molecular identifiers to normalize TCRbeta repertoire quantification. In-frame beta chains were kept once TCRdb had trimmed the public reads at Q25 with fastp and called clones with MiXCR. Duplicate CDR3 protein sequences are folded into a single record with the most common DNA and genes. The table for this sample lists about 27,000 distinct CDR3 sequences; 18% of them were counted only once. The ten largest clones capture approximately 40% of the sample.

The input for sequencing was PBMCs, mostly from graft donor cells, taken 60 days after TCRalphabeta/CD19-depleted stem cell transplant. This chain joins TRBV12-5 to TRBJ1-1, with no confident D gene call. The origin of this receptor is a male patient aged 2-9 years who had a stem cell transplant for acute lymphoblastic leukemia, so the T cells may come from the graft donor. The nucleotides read TGTGCTAGTGGTTCTCCTGCCGGGGAGAGGACTGAAGCTTTCTTT. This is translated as CASGSPAGERTEAFF.